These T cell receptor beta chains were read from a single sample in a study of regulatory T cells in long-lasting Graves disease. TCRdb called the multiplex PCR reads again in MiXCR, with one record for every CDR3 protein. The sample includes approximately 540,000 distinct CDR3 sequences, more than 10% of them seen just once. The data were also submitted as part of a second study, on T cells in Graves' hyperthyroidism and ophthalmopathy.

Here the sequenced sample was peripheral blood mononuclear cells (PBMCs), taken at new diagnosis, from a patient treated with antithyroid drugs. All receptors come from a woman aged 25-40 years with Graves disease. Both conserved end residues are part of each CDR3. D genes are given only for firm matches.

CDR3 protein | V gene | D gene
CASSRADSNQPQHF | TRBV19 | .
CASTPGGEKLFF | TRBV11-2 | TRBD1
CASSIGHANTGELFF | TRBV19 | .
CASSFRGETQYF | TRBV28 | .
CASSPKVADEQFF | TRBV18 | .
CASSVDTGSQETQYF | TRBV9 | .
CASSRQGSNTEAFF | TRBV18 | TRBD1
CASSWGGYEQYF | TRBV28 | TRBD2
CASSRLVGYQETQYF | TRBV7-9 | .
CASSGQGAVTEAFF | TRBV5-1 | TRBD1
CASSEKSSYNSPLHF | TRBV28 | .
CASRREGTVDEKLFF | TRBV7-2 | .
CASSSHRGTKDEQYF | TRBV6-9 | TRBD1
CATSEGRTGGEQYF | TRBV24-1 | TRBD1
CSAAVASSLNEQYF | TRBV20-1 | .
CAISEPRGRPGSGDEQFF | TRBV10-3 | .
CASSMGRTSGVSYNEQFF | TRBV19 | TRBD2
CASSRLAGGLVGPQHF | TRBV7-2 | .
CASRTPITSGFSSYEQYF | TRBV6-1 | TRBD2
CATGKQGFGLDEQFF | TRBV24-1 | .
CSARGDRRNYGYTF | TRBV20-1 | TRBD1
CASSETNLVSEQFF | TRBV2 | .
CASSQDRKGFGEQYF | TRBV4-1 | .
CASSLGGSRERGEQFF | TRBV11-3 | TRBD2
CASSRMGLNQPQHF | TRBV19 | .
CASSLGQIVNEKLFF | TRBV5-5 | .
CASSLDGLAAQVETQYF | TRBV7-2 | .
CASSRAGLPSYEQYF | TRBV6-1 | .
CASSVRSGEAFF | TRBV19 | .
CASSVQGEITEAFF | TRBV2 | .
CASSRPTGSYNEQFF | TRBV19 | TRBD1
CASSVRQGRSYGYTF | TRBV2 | .
CASSLDGQGLTGELFF | TRBV11-2 | .
CASSGPGLAGGPGTDTQYF | TRBV25-1 | TRBD2
CASSPGRGLNTEAFF | TRBV18 | .
CASSLALGRGLYEQYF | TRBV5-5 | TRBD1
CASSPRQGLHEQYF | TRBV14 | TRBD1
CSAEYRGRWGEQFF | TRBV20-1 | TRBD1
CASRPTSGVLDTQYF | TRBV2 | TRBD2
CASSIGLTSYNSPLHF | TRBV19 | .
CASLGAGSSYEQYF | TRBV12-3/TRBV12-4 | .
CASSQDHGRGGYTF | TRBV4-1 | .
CASSYKTGFIGETQYF | TRBV7-3 | .
CASSLDGGRGTQYF | TRBV5-1 | TRBD2